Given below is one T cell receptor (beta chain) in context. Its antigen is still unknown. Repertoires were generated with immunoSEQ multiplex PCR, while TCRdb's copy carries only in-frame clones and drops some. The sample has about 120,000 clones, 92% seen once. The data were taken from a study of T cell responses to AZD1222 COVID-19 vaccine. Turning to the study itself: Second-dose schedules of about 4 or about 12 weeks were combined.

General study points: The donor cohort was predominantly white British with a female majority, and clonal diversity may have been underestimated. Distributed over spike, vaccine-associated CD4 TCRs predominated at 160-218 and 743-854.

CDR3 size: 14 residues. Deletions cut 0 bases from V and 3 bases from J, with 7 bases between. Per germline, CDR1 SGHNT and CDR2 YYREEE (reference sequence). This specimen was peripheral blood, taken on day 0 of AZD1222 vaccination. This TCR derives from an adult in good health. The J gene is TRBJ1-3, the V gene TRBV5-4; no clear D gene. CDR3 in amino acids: CASSLDGYGNTIYF. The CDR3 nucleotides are TGTGCCAGCAGCTTGGACGGTTATGGAAACACCATATATTTT. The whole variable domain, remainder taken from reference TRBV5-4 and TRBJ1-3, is ETGVTQSPTHLIKTRGQQVTLRCSSQSGHNTVSWYQQALGQGPQFIFQYYREEENGRGNFPPRFSGLQFPNYSSELNVNALELDDSALYLCASSLDGYGNTIYFGEGSWLTVV.